The 13 T cell receptor beta chains below come from one sample, sequenced in a study of PD-L1 blockade in urothelial cancer. Profiling relied on immunoSEQ multiplex PCR, and the TCRdb table lists in-frame clones only, not all of them. The sample yields around 100,000 clones, around 82% seen once. Specimen: PBMCs, collected around atezolizumab (anti-PD-L1) treatment. These receptors came from a man aged 45-65 years with urothelial cancer.

This chain uses TRBV10-2 with TRBJ2-1, with 10 bases matching TRBD2. The CDR3 is 16 amino acids. Trimming at V came to 7 bases and at J to 1 base, leaving 7 bases not matched to a gene. The germline V gene encodes CDR1 WSHSY and CDR2 SAAADI. The DNA for the CDR3 is TGCGCCAGCACCTCTAGCGGGAGCGATTCCTACAATGAGCAGTTCTTC. Its translation: CASTSSGSDSYNEQFF.

This clone was seen more than once but under ten times. The chain employs TRBV2 and TRBJ2-3; tentative D call: TRBD2 (5 bases). CDR3 length: 12 residues. CDR1 is SNHLY and CDR2 is FYNNEI in the germline V gene. The ends were cut back, 6 bases at V and 3 bases at J, with 7 bases in the middle. This CDR3 reads CASSGETDTQYF. The CDR3, as DNA: TGTGCCAGCAGCGGGGAAACAGATACGCAGTATTTT.

The chain links TRBV6-6 to TRBJ1-5, with TRBD1 identical over 9 bases. This CDR3 spans 14 amino acids. Per germline, CDR1 MNHNY and CDR2 SVGAGI (reference sequence). The V gene end was trimmed by 5 bases and the J gene end by 4 bases; junction bases not matched to a gene: 3. The CDR3: CASSTGGGNQPQHF. The CDR3 DNA reads as TGTGCCAGCAGTACAGGGGGCGGGAATCAGCCCCAGCATTTT.

This chain uses TRBV27 with TRBJ2-1; 12 nucleotides agree with TRBD2. The CDR3 sequence is 15 residues long. Germline CDR1 reads MNHEY; CDR2 reads SMNVEV (reference sequence). V lost 2 bases, J lost 7 bases, and 3 bases stayed unmatched. This CDR3 is CASSLGTSGWNEQFF. The CDR3, as DNA: TGTGCCAGCAGTTTAGGGACTAGCGGGTGGAATGAGCAGTTCTTC.

The CDR3 DNA sequence: TGTGCCAGCAGTCCGCCGATAGAAAACACTGAAGCTTTCTTT. It codes for CASSPPIENTEAFF. The chain couples TRBV25-1 to TRBJ1-1; no definite D call. Germline CDR1 and CDR2: MGHDK and SYGVNS. Trimming removed 5 bases at V and 2 bases at J, with 12 bases between. The CDR3 length is 14 residues.

The gene calls are TRBV6-5 and TRBJ1-4; 8 bases match TRBD1. The junction had 2 bases not matched to a gene; V was cut back by 2 bases and J by 3 bases. This CDR3 comprises 15 residues. CDR1 and CDR2 from the germline V gene are MNHEY and SVGAGI. CDR3 coding DNA: TGTGCCAGCAGTTACACGACAGGGGCTAATGAAAAACTGTTTTTT. Translating gives CASSYTTGANEKLFF.

J is TRBJ1-5 and V is TRBV2; TRBD1 might be the D (6 bases). The germline V gene has CDR1 SNHLY and CDR2 FYNNEI. V dropped 4 bases and J dropped 7 bases, with 11 bases sitting between them. The CDR3 is 13 residues long. The CDR3 protein is CASSAGEGQPQHF. CDR3 bases: TGTGCCAGCAGTGCAGGGGAGGGGCAGCCCCAGCATTTT.

The chain combines TRBV7-3 with TRBJ2-1; 8 bases are a match to TRBD2. There are 15 residues in the CDR3. The V segment lost 4 bases and the J segment 6 bases; nucleotides outside the gene matches: 8. Looked up from germline, CDR1 is SGHTA and CDR2 is FQGTGA. CDR3 nucleotides: TGTGCCAGCAGCTCCGGGACTAGTCAGTTCAATGAGCAGTTCTTC. It translates to CASSSGTSQFNEQFF.

This chain joins TRBV15 and TRBJ2-2, with D possibly matching TRBD1 (5 bases). Trimming removed 4 bases at V and 3 bases at J, with 12 bases between. The germline V gene encodes CDR1 LNHNV and CDR2 YYDKDF (reference sequence). The CDR3 runs 15 residues. The CDR3 DNA is TGTGCCACCAGCATGCAAGGGGCCGACACCGGGGAGCTGTTTTTT. This gives the protein CATSMQGADTGELFF.

The V call is TRBV7-9, the J call TRBJ2-7; a weak D match, TRBD1 (6 bases). The CDR3 runs to 16 residues. Trimming shortened V by 5 bases and J by 3 bases, and 20 bases separated the two germline ends. From germline, CDR1 is SEHNR and CDR2 FQNEAQ (reference sequence). The CDR3 region is CASSPPWTDRFYEQYF. The CDR3 region has the DNA TGTGCCAGCAGCCCACCTTGGACAGACAGATTCTACGAGCAGTACTTC. Supplemented by reference TRBV7-9 and TRBJ2-7, the full variable domain reads DTGVSQNPRHKITKRGQNVTFRCDPISEHNRLYWYRQTLGQGPEFLTYFQNEAQLEKSRLLSDRFSAERPKGSFSTLEIQRTEQGDSAMYLCASSPPWTDRFYEQYFGPGTRLTVT.

Notes on this clone: Germline and junction disagree at one end, which may indicate a read error. J is TRBJ1-5 and V is TRBV28; a possible D gene is TRBD1 (5 bases). CDR1 is MDHEN and CDR2 is SYDVKM in the germline V gene. This CDR3 comprises 16 residues. CDR3 sequence: CASSPPGGNSYQPQHF. The CDR3, as DNA: TGTGCCAGCAGTCCGCCGGGGGGGAATAGCTATCAGCCCCAGCATTTT.

The genes are TRBV5-1 and TRBJ1-4, with D unresolved. This CDR3 is built from 13 residues. V lost 4 bases, J lost 5 bases, and 9 bases lay in between. Germline assignment: CDR1 SGHRS and CDR2 YFSETQ. CDR3 nucleotide sequence: TGCGCCAGCAGCGTGACACAGAATGAAAAACTGTTTTTT. It translates to CASSVTQNEKLFF.

This clone was observed a single time. V gene TRBV7-2 combines with J gene TRBJ1-6, with D unclear. The ends were cut back, 1 base at V and 10 bases at J, with 11 bases in the middle. In germline, CDR1 is SGHTA, CDR2 FQGNSA. The CDR3 has 14 residues. CDR3 nucleotides: TGTGCCAGCAGCTTAGACGGCATAGCCTCACCCCTCCACTTT. As protein: CASSLDGIASPLHF. The entire variable domain, with the rest obtained from reference TRBV7-2 and TRBJ1-6, is as follows: GAGVSQSPSNKVTEKGKDVELRCDPISGHTALYWYRQSLGQGLEFLIYFQGNSAPDKSGLPSDRFSAERTGGSVSTLTIQRTQQEDSAVYLCASSLDGIASPLHFGNGTRLTVT.